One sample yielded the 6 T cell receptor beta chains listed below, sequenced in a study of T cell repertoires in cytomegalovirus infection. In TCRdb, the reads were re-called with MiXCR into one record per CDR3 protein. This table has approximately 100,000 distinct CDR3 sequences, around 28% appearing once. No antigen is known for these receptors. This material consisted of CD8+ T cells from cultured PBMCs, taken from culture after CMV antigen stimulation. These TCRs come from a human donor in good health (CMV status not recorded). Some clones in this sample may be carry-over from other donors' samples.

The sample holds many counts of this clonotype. For the CDR3, the DNA is TGCGCCAGCAGCCATCGGGACACCACCTACGAGCAGTACTTC. Translation: CASSHRDTTYEQYF. The V and J genes are TRBV4-1 and TRBJ2-7; a possible D gene is TRBD1 (6 bases). Germline loops: CDR1 MGHRA, CDR2 YSYEKL. The CDR3 has 14 amino acids. V was pared by 3 bases and J by 2 bases, with 11 bases between.

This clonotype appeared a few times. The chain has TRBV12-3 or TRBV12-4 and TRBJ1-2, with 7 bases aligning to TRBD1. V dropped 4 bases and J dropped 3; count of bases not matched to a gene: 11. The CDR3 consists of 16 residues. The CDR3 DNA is TGTGCCAGCAGTTCCTCCGGCGTGGGACAGTACTATGGCTACACCTTC. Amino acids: CASSSSGVGQYYGYTF.

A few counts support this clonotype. CDR3 in amino acids: CSVEGSQRQEVHEQFF. In DNA form, the CDR3 reads TGCAGCGTTGAAGGTTCTCAGAGGCAGGAAGTCCATGAGCAGTTCTTC. The chain employs TRBV29-1 and TRBJ2-1; no firm D call. This CDR3 contains 16 residues. The V gene's germline CDR1 is SQVTM and CDR2 ANQGSEA. V was trimmed by 1 base and J by 8 bases, leaving 21 bases between them.

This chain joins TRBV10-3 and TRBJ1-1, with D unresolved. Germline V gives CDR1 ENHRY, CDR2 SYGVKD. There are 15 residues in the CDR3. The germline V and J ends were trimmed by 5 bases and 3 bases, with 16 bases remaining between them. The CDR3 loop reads CAISPSVGMDTEAFF. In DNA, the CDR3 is TGTGCCATCAGTCCCTCGGTAGGGATGGACACTGAAGCTTTCTTT.

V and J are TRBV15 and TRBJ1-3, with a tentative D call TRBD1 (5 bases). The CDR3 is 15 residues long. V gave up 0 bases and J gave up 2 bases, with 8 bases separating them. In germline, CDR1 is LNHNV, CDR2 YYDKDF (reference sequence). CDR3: CATSRDRATGNTIYF. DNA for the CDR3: TGTGCCACCAGCAGAGACAGGGCAACTGGAAACACCATATATTTT.

The CDR3 sequence is CASSPERTGGLGNQPQHF. For the CDR3, the DNA is TGTGCCAGCAGTCCCGAACGAACAGGGGGCCTAGGTAATCAGCCCCAGCATTTT. The rearrangement joins TRBV6-1 to TRBJ1-5; 9 bases fit TRBD1. The germline V gene encodes CDR1 MNHNS and CDR2 SASEGT. With V trimmed by 5 bases and J by 4 bases, 15 bases remained unmatched. The CDR3 is 18 residues long.